Below, one T cell receptor (beta chain) is given with its context. No cognate antigen has been identified for it. No much larger clonotype is one base removed from it; base qualities were not supplied. This sample was included in a study of blood T cell repertoires in COVID-19 (dated by TCRdb to 2018 to 2020). For the wider study: The collaborator samples originated in the United States, Italy and Spain and spanned the acute and convalescent phases of COVID-19. The prospective study material was composed of cDNA or gDNA derived from T cells, B-cell-depleted T cells, or PBMCs. Subjects who had been exposed to COVID-19, were actively infected with it, or had recovered from it provided the deeply sampled blood TCRbeta repertoires that made up the dataset. The repertoires were released in a freely available public database intended as a resource for research on the immune response to SARS-CoV-2. The samples were drawn from two sources: the first 160 participants of the ongoing ImmuneRACE study, and 950 to 1,500 subjects contributed by 6 global collaborators. A de-identified subject ID, COVID-19 status, age in years and sex were almost always included in the sample metadata. Where available, HLA class I and class II types were obtained from metadata supplied by the sample provider rather than from assay-based typing. Study-level results and caveats: How much clinical and demographic metadata was included differed by source and by participant, and the metadata was provided uncurated.

The immunoSEQ Assay, a bias-controlled multiplex PCR, was used to amplify TCRbeta CDR3 regions from genomic DNA. From the authors' description of their analysis: Nucleated cell counts per sample were estimated from amplification of reference gene primers within the assay. To quantify the absolute abundance of each unique TCRbeta CDR3 rearrangement, sequence reads were collapsed and filtered. For each sample, productive Simpson clonality was calculated by taking the square root of Simpson's diversity index across productive rearrangements. TCRdb limited this immuneACCESS table to in-frame rearrangements with V and J called. A share of clones is missing; checked studies link under half to unresolved V genes, and the rest is unexplained. The DNA was the basis for D and trimming; V, J and clone size are from that table. Present in this sample are approximately 160,000 clones, roughly nine tenths of which were seen just once. The ten largest clones capture 5.5% to 8.5% of the sample.

Per the germline V gene, MRHNA is the CDR1 and SNTAGT is the CDR2. At the junction V is shortened by 6 bases and J by 2 bases, with 18 bases in between. The cysteine opens and the phenylalanine closes a CDR3 of 16 amino acids. The only DNA kept is the CDR3, 48 bases in frame from the first base. Participants in the prospective study were aged 18 to 89 years, lived in 20 to 25 United States geographic areas, and enrolled through a virtual design. Cohort assignment in the prospective study relied on participant-reported clinical history from a screening survey and a study questionnaire. For ImmuneRACE Cohort 3, a participant was defined as recovered based on two consecutive negative NP/OP PCR tests, clearance by a healthcare professional, or resolution of symptoms. Mobile phlebotomists in the prospective study collected whole blood, serum and a nasopharyngeal or oropharyngeal swab from every participant. Prospective study participants could optionally give additional blood draws and questionnaires over an approximately 2-month period. Prospective study blood samples were shipped either frozen or at room temperature before DNA extraction.

This chain joins TRBV6-4 to TRBJ2-3; a tentative D match to TRBD1 spans 7 bases. The TCR originated in a woman aged 45-60 years who had recovered from COVID-19. The sequenced sample was PBMCs or T cells enriched from blood (not recorded which). The sequenced DNA is TGTGCCAGCAGAAGGACAGGACTACCGTCCACAGATACGCAGTATTTT. Its translation is CASRRTGLPSTDTQYF.